A selection of T cell receptor beta chains follows, all from one sample in a study of glioma-infiltrating T cells. TCRdb re-called the multiplex PCR reads through MiXCR, storing one row per CDR3 protein. The repertoire holds about 130,000 distinct CDR3 sequences, with roughly 20% as singletons. Material for sequencing was glioma tissue, nonneoplastic brain tissue, or PBMCs (not recorded which). The receptor set was obtained from a human donor with low-grade glioma or glioblastoma, undergoing nonglioma brain surgery, or in good health (not recorded which). CDR3s include the opening cysteine and the closing phenylalanine or tryptophan. D genes are given only for firm matches. Expanded clones get a size class; other rows say once, few or many, or leave the size out.

CDR3 protein	CDR3 DNA	D gene	V gene	J gene	CDR3 length	clone size
CASSQDYSRPSWGKGLVF	TGTGCCAGCAGCCAAGATTATTCCAGGCCCTCATGGGGAAAGGGACTAGTCTTC	TRBD2	TRBV4-2	TRBJ2-7	18	many
CASSKDRGETEAFF	TGTGCCAGCAGCAAGGACAGGGGGGAGACTGAAGCTTTCTTT	TRBD1	TRBV6-1	TRBJ1-1	14	many
CASSAPSAGNTEAFF	TGTGCCAGTAGCGCCCCCTCGGCGGGCAACACTGAAGCTTTCTTT	NA	TRBV19	TRBJ1-1	15	many
CASSVVGANTEAFF	TGTGCCAGCAGCGTAGTAGGGGCGAACACTGAAGCTTTCTTT	NA	TRBV9	TRBJ1-1	14	few
CASSQSTLGGIQPQHF	TGTGCCAGCAGCCAAAGTACCCTGGGGGGAATTCAGCCCCAGCATTTT	NA	TRBV4-2	TRBJ1-5	16	NA
CSARDPQYNSPLHF	TGCAGTGCTAGAGATCCCCAGTATAATTCACCCCTCCACTTT	NA	TRBV20-1	TRBJ1-6	14	many
CSARDRLAGGSRVRGNEQFF	TGCAGTGCTAGAGATCGACTAGCGGGAGGGTCTCGGGTTCGGGGCAATGAGCAGTTCTTC	TRBD2	TRBV20-1	TRBJ2-1	20	once
CASSSQTDPGGYTF	TGTGCCAGCAGTTCCCAAACAGATCCTGGTGGCTACACCTTC	NA	TRBV5-4	TRBJ1-2	14	few
CASIPGQGARYGYTF	TGTGCCAGTATCCCGGGACAGGGGGCGCGGTATGGCTACACCTTC	TRBD1	TRBV19	TRBJ1-2	15	many
CASSSDTVGAFF	TGTGCCAGCAGCTCGGATACGGTAGGGGCTTTCTTT	NA	TRBV7-9	TRBJ1-1	12	many
CSARASGVNNEQFF	TGCAGTGCTAGAGCTAGCGGGGTCAACAATGAGCAGTTCTTC	TRBD2	TRBV20-1	TRBJ2-1	14	many
CSARFLGQGTSGANVLTF	TGCAGTGCTAGGTTTTTGGGACAGGGGACCTCTGGGGCCAACGTCCTGACTTTC	TRBD1	TRBV20-1	TRBJ2-6	18	many
CSVGSGANVLTF	TGCAGCGTCGGGTCCGGGGCCAACGTCCTGACTTTC	NA	TRBV29-1	TRBJ2-6	12	many
CASSVGGQGMDEQYF	TGTGCCAGCAGCGTAGGCGGACAGGGGATGGACGAGCAGTACTTC	TRBD1	TRBV9	TRBJ2-7	15	NA
CAWSAGTSGSFGEQSF	TGTGCCTGGAGTGCTGGGACTAGCGGAAGCTTCGGCGAGCAGTCCTTC	TRBD2	TRBV30	TRBJ2-1	16	once
CAISGTSAGELFF	TGTGCCATCAGCGGGACAAGCGCCGGGGAGCTGTTTTTT	NA	TRBV10-3	TRBJ2-2	13	few
CSVPGQPTQYF	TGCAGCGTACCGGGACAACCGACCCAGTACTTC	NA	TRBV29-1	TRBJ2-5	11	many
CASSGGPSTPFSTQHF	TGTGCCAGCTCAGGGGGTCCAAGCACTCCTTTTTCGACCCAGCATTTT	NA	TRBV18	TRBJ1-5	16	many
CSVVRLLTDTQYF	TGCAGCGTTGTTCGTCTTTTGACAGATACGCAGTATTTT	NA	TRBV29-1	TRBJ2-3	13	NA
CASSPFTVSEQFF	TGTGCCAGCAGCCCATTCACGGTAAGCGAGCAGTTCTTC	NA	TRBV9	TRBJ2-1	13	NA
CASSLRDLRTNEKLFF	TGTGCCAGCAGTCTCCGGGACCTCCGGACTAATGAAAAACTGTTTTTT	NA	TRBV6-1	TRBJ1-4	16	many
CASRDRNTEAFF	TGTGCCAGCCGGGACAGAAACACTGAAGCTTTCTTT	TRBD1	TRBV28	TRBJ1-1	12	medium-sized
CASSQDFKDGGVKGYTF	TGTGCCAGCAGCCAAGATTTCAAGGATGGAGGGGTAAAGGGCTACACCTTC	NA	TRBV4-2	TRBJ1-2	17	many
CASSPPQARETQYF	TGTGCCAGCAGCCCCCCACAGGCCCGGGAGACCCAGTACTTC	NA	TRBV14	TRBJ2-5	14	few
CASSEPGQGAYHEQYF	TGTGCCAGCAGCGAACCGGGACAGGGGGCGTACCACGAGCAGTACTTC	TRBD1	TRBV7-8	TRBJ2-7	16	many
CASSTVEVEETQYF	TGCGCCAGCAGTACCGTGGAGGTTGAAGAGACCCAGTACTTC	NA	TRBV5-1	TRBJ2-5	14	many
CASSSNRGGEQYF	TGTGCCAGCTCATCTAACAGGGGCGGCGAGCAGTACTTC	TRBD1	TRBV18	TRBJ2-7	13	many
CSASNSYEQYF	TGCAGTGCTAGTAACTCCTACGAGCAGTACTTC	NA	TRBV20-1	TRBJ2-7	11	medium-sized
CASSSTSPSETQYF	TGTGCCAGCAGTTCGACTAGCCCTTCTGAGACCCAGTACTTC	TRBD2	TRBV7-6	TRBJ2-5	14	many
CASSFPLLGGTEAFF	TGTGCCAGCAGTTTCCCCCTGCTAGGAGGCACTGAAGCTTTCTTT	NA	TRBV6-1	TRBJ1-1	15	NA
CATSRGTGGGYGYTF	TGTGCCACCAGCAGGGGAACAGGGGGCGGCTATGGCTACACCTTC	TRBD1	TRBV15	TRBJ1-2	15	many
CATSREQGRYNEQFF	TGTGCCACCAGCAGGGAACAGGGGCGGTACAATGAGCAGTTCTTC	TRBD1	TRBV15	TRBJ2-1	15	many
CSARGTEHQPQHF	TGCAGTGCTAGAGGGACAGAACATCAGCCCCAGCATTTT	NA	TRBV20-1	TRBJ1-5	13	many
CASSQEQGAGEKLFF	TGCGCCAGCAGCCAAGAACAGGGGGCAGGAGAAAAACTGTTTTTT	TRBD1	TRBV4-1	TRBJ1-4	15	many
CASSLGTNIYEQYF	TGTGCCAGCAGCTTGGGGACTAACATCTACGAGCAGTACTTC	NA	TRBV5-4	TRBJ2-7	14	few
CASSFSRWTETQYF	TGTGCCAGCAGCTTCAGCCGCTGGACGGAGACCCAGTACTTC	NA	TRBV7-8	TRBJ2-5	14	few
CASSQGLYGDTQYF	TGTGCCAGCAGCCAAGGCCTATATGGGGATACGCAGTATTTT	NA	TRBV14	TRBJ2-3	14	NA
CASSLPGLQAYEQYF	TGTGCCAGCAGCTTACCCGGGCTCCAAGCCTACGAGCAGTACTTC	NA	TRBV11-2	TRBJ2-7	15	NA
CASSSRGLADQETQYF	TGTGCCAGTAGTTCTAGAGGACTAGCGGATCAAGAGACCCAGTACTTC	TRBD2	TRBV19	TRBJ2-5	16	few
CASSQERGALGNTIYF	TGCGCCAGCAGCCAAGAAAGGGGAGCACTGGGAAACACCATATATTTT	NA	TRBV4-3	TRBJ1-3	16	many
CASSPPPSSLNTGELFF	TGTGCCAGCAGCCCTCCCCCTAGTTCACTCAACACCGGGGAGCTGTTTTTT	NA	TRBV27	TRBJ2-2	17	many
CASSLHREDTEAFF	TGTGCCAGCAGTTTACACCGGGAGGACACTGAAGCTTTCTTT	NA	TRBV12-3/TRBV12-4	TRBJ1-1	14	NA
CASSQGTSGHNEQFF	TGTGCCAGCAGTCAGGGGACTAGCGGTCACAATGAGCAGTTCTTC	TRBD2	TRBV28	TRBJ2-1	15	many
CASSNRDGLQETQYF	TGTGCCAGCAGCAATAGGGACGGACTCCAAGAGACCCAGTACTTC	NA	TRBV2	TRBJ2-5	15	few
CSVGRVAGDTQYF	TGCAGCGTTGGGCGCGTCGCGGGAGATACGCAGTATTTT	NA	TRBV29-1	TRBJ2-3	13	many